This T cell receptor beta chain was recorded in a study of T cell repertoires in ileal Crohn's disease. Study background: About half of patients got postoperative therapy: 11 thiopurines, some 19 anti-TNF. General observations from the study: Every patient over 26.8% clonality showed endoscopic recurrence.

With respect to this clone: Its antigen remains unidentified.

Libraries were prepared by immunoSEQ multiplex PCR; TCRdb keeps only in-frame clonotypes and omits some of them. The table has several thousand clones, 82% seen once. The CDR3 length is 14 residues. Trimming stripped 0 bases from V and 5 bases from J, with 6 bases between. CDR1 is SGHRS, CDR2 YFSETQ, per germline. V usage is TRBV5-1 and J usage is TRBJ1-6; TRBD1 is a possible D gene (5 bases). The sample comprised ileal tissue. This TCR was sampled from an adult with Crohn's disease. This CDR3 reads CASSLGGDNSPLHF. The DNA for the CDR3 is TGCGCCAGCAGCTTGGGGGGGGATAATTCACCCCTCCACTTT.